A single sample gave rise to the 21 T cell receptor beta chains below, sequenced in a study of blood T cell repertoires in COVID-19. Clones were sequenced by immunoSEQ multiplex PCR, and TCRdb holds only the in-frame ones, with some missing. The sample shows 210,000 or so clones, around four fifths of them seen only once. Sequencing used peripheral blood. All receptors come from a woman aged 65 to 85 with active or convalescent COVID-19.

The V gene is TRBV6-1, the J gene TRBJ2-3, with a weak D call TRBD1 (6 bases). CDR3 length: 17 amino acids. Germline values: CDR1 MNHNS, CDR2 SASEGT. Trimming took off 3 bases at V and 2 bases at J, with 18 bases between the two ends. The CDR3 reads CASSEGAGTPYTDTQYF. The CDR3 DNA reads TGTGCCAGCAGTGAGGGGGCCGGGACGCCTTACACAGATACGCAGTATTTT.

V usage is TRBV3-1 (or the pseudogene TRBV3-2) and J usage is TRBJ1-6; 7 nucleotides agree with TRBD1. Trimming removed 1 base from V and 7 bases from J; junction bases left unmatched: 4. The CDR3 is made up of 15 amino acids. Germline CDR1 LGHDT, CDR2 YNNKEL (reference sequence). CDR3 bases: TGTGCCAGCAGCCAAGTGACAGGGTGGAATTCACCCCTCCACTTT. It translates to CASSQVTGWNSPLHF.

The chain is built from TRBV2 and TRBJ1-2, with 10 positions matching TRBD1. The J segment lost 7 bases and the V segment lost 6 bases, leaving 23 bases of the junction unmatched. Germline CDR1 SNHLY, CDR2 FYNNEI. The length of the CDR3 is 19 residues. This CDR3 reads CASRGVRQGASWVVSGYTF. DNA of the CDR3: TGTGCCAGCAGAGGAGTTCGACAGGGGGCGTCATGGGTGGTGAGTGGCTACACCTTC.

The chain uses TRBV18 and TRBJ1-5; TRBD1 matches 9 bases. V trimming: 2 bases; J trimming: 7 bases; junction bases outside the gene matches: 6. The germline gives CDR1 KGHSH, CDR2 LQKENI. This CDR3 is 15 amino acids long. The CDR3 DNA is TGTGCCAGCTCACCATGGGGGACAGGGACCCAGCCCCAGCATTTT. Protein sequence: CASSPWGTGTQPQHF.

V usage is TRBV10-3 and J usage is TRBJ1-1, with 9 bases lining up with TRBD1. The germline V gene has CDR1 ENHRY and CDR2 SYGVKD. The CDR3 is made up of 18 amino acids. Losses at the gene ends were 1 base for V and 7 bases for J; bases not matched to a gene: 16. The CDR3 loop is CAISEFGRDRDEEIEAFF. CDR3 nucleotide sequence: TGTGCCATCAGTGAGTTTGGACGGGACAGGGACGAGGAAATTGAAGCTTTCTTT.

The CDR3 nucleotides read TGTGCCAGCAGCACTACAGGGGCGGATTATGGCTACACCTTC. It codes for CASSTTGADYGYTF. The chain joins TRBV5-6 to TRBJ1-2; TRBD1 aligns across 7 bases. CDR1 is SGHDT and CDR2 is YYEEEE in the germline V gene. The CDR3 spans 14 residues. V lost 4 bases and J lost 5; bases outside the gene matches: 8.

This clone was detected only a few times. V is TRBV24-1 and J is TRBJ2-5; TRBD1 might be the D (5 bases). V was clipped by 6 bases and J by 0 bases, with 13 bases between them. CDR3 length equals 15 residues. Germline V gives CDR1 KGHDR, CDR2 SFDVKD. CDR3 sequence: CATSSPDRYQETQYF. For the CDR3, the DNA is TGTGCCACCAGTTCGCCAGACAGATACCAAGAGACCCAGTACTTC.

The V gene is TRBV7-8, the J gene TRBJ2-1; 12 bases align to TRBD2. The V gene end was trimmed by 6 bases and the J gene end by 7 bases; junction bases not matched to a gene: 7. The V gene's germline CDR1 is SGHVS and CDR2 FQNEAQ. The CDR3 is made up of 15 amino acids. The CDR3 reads CASSRLAGVLNEQFF. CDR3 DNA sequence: TGTGCCAGCAGTCGACTAGCGGGAGTTCTGAATGAGCAGTTCTTC.

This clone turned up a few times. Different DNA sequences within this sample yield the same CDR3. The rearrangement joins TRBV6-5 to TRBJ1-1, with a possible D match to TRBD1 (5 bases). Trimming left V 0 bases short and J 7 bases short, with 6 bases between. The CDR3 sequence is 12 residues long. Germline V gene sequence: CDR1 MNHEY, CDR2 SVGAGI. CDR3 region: CASSYSTGEAFF. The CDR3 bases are TGTGCCAGCAGTTACTCAACAGGTGAAGCTTTCTTT.

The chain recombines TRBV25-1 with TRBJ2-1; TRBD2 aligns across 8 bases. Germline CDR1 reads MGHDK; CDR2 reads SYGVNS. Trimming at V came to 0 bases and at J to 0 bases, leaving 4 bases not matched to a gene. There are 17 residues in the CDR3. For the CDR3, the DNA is TGTGCCAGCAGTGAATATACGAGCGGGAGCTCCTACAATGAGCAGTTCTTC. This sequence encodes CASSEYTSGSSYNEQFF.

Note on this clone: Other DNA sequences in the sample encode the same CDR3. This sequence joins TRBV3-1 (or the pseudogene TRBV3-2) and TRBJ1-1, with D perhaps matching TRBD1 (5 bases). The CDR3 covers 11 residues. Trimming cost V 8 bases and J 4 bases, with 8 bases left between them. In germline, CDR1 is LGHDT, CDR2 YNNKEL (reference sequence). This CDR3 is CASRGGTEAFF. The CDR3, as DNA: TGTGCCAGCCGCGGGGGCACTGAAGCTTTCTTT.

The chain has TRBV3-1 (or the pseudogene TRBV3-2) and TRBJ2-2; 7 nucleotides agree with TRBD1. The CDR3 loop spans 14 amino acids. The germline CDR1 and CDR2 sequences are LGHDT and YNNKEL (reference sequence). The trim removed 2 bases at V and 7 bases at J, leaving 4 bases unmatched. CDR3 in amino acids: CASSQYQGVGELFF. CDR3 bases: TGTGCCAGCAGCCAATATCAGGGGGTCGGGGAGCTGTTTTTT.

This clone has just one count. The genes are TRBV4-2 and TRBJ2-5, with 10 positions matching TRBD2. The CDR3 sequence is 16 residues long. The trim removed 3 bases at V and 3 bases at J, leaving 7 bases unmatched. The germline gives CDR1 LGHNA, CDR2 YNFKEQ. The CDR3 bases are TGTGCCAGCAGCCAGGGGACTAGCGTGGAGGAAGAGACCCAGTACTTC. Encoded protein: CASSQGTSVEEETQYF.

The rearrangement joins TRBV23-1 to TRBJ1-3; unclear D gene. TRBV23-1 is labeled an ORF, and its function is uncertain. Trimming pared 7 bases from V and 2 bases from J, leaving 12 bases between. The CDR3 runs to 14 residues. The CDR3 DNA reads TGCGCCAGCAATAGGAGGCGGACTGGAAACACCATATATTTT. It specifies CASNRRRTGNTIYF.

The CDR3 protein is CASSAVSRGGGTDTQYF. Here the CDR3 DNA reads TGTGCCAGCAGCGCCGTATCCCGGGGAGGGGGAACAGATACGCAGTATTTT. The chain joins TRBV9 to TRBJ2-3; tentatively, D is TRBD2 (7 bases). The CDR3 has 17 residues. The germline V gene encodes CDR1 SGDLS and CDR2 YYNGEE. Between the trimmed V and J ends, which lost 3 bases and 3 bases, there was a span of 20 bases.

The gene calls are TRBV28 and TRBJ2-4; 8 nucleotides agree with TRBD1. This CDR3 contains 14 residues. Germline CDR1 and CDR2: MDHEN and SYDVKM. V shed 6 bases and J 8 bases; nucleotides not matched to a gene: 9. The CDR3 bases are TGTGCCAGCAGCGCGACAGGGGATAGGGACATTCAGTACTTC. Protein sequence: CASSATGDRDIQYF.

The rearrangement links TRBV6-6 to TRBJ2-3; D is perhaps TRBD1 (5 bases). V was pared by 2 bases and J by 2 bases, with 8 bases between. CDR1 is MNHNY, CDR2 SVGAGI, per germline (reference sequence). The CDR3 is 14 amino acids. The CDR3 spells CASSYGANTDTQYF. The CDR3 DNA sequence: TGTGCCAGCAGTTACGGGGCCAACACAGATACGCAGTATTTT.

The CDR3 region has the DNA TGTGCCAGCAGCTTAGTGCTAGCGGGACACCAAGAGACCCAGTACTTC. Translated: CASSLVLAGHQETQYF. This rearrangement joins TRBV11-3 to TRBJ2-5, with 9 positions matching TRBD2. The CDR3 length is 16 residues. Looked up from germline, CDR1 is SGHNT and CDR2 is YENEEA. The V gene end was trimmed by 1 base and the J gene end by 0 bases; junction bases not matched to a gene: 3.

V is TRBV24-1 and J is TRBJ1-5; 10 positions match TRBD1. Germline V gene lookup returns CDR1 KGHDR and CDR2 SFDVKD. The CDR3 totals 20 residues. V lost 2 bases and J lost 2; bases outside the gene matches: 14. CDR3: CATSDSSPDRGPGRNQPQHF. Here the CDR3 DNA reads TGTGCCACCAGTGATTCGTCGCCCGACAGGGGGCCAGGTCGCAATCAGCCCCAGCATTTT.

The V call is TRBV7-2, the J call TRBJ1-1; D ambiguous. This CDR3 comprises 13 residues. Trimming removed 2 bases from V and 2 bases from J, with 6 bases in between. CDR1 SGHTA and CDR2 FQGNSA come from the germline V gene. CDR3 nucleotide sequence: TGTGCCAGCAGCTTATCCTCCAACACTGAAGCTTTCTTT. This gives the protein CASSLSSNTEAFF.

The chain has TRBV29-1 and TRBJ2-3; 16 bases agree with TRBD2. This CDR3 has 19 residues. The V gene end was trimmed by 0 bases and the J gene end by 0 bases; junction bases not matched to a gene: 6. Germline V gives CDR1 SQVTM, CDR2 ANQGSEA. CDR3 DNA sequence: TGCAGCGTTGAAGATCCGGGACTAGCGGGAGGGCTTAGCACAGATACGCAGTATTTT. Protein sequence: CSVEDPGLAGGLSTDTQYF.